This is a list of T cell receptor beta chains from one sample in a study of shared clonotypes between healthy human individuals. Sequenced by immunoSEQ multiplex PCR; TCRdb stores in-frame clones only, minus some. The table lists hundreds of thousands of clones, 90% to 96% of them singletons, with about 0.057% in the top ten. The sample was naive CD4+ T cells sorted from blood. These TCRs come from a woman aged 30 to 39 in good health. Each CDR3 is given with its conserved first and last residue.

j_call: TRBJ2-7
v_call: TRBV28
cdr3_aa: CASSSSDVPYEQYF

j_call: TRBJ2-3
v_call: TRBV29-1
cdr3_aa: CSAPGGTTDTQYF

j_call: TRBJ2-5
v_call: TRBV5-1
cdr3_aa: CASYRGLAGGPRETQYF

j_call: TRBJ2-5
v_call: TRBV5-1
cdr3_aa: CASSLVQGRQQETQYF

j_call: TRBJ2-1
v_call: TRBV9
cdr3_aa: CASSVVARTVYNEQFF

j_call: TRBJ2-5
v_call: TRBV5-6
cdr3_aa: CASSFVGSQETQYF

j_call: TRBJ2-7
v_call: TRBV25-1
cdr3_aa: CASRASGRAYEQYF

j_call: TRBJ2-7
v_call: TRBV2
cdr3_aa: CASRASLSGSSYEQYF

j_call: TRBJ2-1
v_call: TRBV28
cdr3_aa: CASSFWVRDKEISYNEQFF

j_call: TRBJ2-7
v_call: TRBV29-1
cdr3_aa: CSASPGMGFYEQYF

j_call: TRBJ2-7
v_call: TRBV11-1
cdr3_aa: CASSFRQGQFYEQYF

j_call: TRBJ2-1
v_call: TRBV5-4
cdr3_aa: CASSNWTSGYNEQFF

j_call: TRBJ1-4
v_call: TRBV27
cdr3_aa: CASSPGPLLGTNEKLFF

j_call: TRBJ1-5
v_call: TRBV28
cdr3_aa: CASGGGGSIQPQHF

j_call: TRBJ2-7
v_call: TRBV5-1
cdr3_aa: CASSQGDSYEQYF

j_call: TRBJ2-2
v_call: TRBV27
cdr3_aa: CASSRDRVPGELFF

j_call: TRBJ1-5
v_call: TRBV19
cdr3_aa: CASSMMAGRSPSFGNQPQHF

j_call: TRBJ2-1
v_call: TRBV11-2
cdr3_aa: CASSPKGLAGDNEQFF

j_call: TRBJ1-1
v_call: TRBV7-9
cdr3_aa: CASSLAVGVNTEAFF

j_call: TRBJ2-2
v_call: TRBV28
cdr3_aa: CASGLDRANTGELFF

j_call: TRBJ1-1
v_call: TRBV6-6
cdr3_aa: CASSYSEGGEPGAFF

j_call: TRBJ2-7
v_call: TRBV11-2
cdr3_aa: CASSLGRGVREQYF

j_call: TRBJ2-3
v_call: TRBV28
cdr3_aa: CASGLSTDTQYF

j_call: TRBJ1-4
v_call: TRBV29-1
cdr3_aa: CSVEDGAGSEKLFF

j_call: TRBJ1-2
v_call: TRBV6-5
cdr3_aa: CASRFSPANYGYTF

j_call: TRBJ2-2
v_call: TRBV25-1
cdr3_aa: CASSSRTGNTGELFF

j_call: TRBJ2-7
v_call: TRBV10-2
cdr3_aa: CASSPSGRWEQYF

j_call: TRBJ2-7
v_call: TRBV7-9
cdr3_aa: CASSSGQIPPYEQYF

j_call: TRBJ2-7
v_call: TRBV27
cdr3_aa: CASSFGLQSSSYEQYF

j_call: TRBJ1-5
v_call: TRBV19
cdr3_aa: CASSMGQIYSNQPQHF

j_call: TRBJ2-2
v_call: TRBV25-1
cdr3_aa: CASSPSGLPPTGELFF

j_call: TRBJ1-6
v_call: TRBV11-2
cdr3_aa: CASSLKDRGLYSPLHF